Presented here are 30 T cell receptor beta chains from one specimen sequenced in a study of cytomegalovirus exposure and HLA in healthy donors. Primers for the PCR totalled 60 Vbeta and 13 Jbeta. Only in-frame clones appear in the TCRdb table, and some are missing; sequencing was by immunoSEQ multiplex PCR. Among 55,000 to 75,000 clones listed, approximately 77% were seen once. Sequenced material: PBMCs. These receptors all come from a woman younger than 45 in good health and CMV-seropositive.

V usage is TRBV18 and J usage is TRBJ2-1; D gene unclear. The CDR3 consists of 14 residues. Deletions cut 3 bases from V and 5 bases from J, with 11 bases between. Germline V gene data show CDR1 as KGHSH and CDR2 as LQKENI. CDR3 loop: CASSPTRVNNEQFF. The CDR3 bases are TGTGCCAGCTCACCGACCCGGGTGAACAATGAGCAGTTCTTC.

This clone was observed a handful of times. Other DNA sequences within the sample encode an identical CDR3. The chain combines TRBV4-3 with TRBJ2-1; 11 nucleotides agree with TRBD2. The CDR3 is made up of 15 amino acids. The V gene's germline CDR1 is LGHNA and CDR2 YSLEER. After removal of 1 base from V and 4 bases from J, the junction contained 0 bases not matched to a gene. The CDR3 nucleotides read TGCGCCAGCAGCCAAGGACTAGCGGGGTACAATGAGCAGTTCTTC. The encoded protein is CASSQGLAGYNEQFF.

The genes are TRBV7-2 and TRBJ2-7; 8 nucleotides align to TRBD1. The germline V gene encodes CDR1 SGHTA and CDR2 FQGNSA. The V segment lost 0 bases and the J segment 2 bases; nucleotides outside the gene matches: 3. CDR3 length equals 15 residues. CDR3 protein: CASSLAGTGAYEQYF. The CDR3 DNA reads as TGTGCCAGCAGCTTAGCCGGGACAGGAGCCTACGAGCAGTACTTC.

The chain recombines TRBV11-2 with TRBJ2-7; D is perhaps TRBD2 (6 bases). Germline loops: CDR1 SGHAT, CDR2 FQNNGV. V dropped 1 base and J dropped 2 bases, with 12 bases sitting between them. CDR3 size: 15 residues. CDR3: CASSLGAGLAYEQYF. CDR3 in DNA: TGTGCCAGCAGCTTAGGGGCGGGATTAGCCTACGAGCAGTACTTC.

V usage is TRBV28 and J usage is TRBJ2-3; weak D call: TRBD1 (5 bases). Germline assignment: CDR1 MDHEN and CDR2 SYDVKM. CDR3 length equals 15 residues. V gave up 3 bases and J gave up 2 bases, with 12 bases separating them. Here the CDR3 reads CASSFLVRVTDTQYF. For the CDR3, the DNA is TGTGCCAGCAGTTTTTTAGTCAGGGTCACAGATACGCAGTATTTT.

This chain uses TRBV29-1 with TRBJ1-1, with a tentative D call TRBD1 (5 bases). Trimming left V 6 bases short and J 3 bases short, with 20 bases between. Germline V gene sequence: CDR1 SQVTM, CDR2 ANQGSEA. The CDR3 sequence is 15 residues long. DNA of the CDR3: TGCAGCGTCAAAGGGGTCAGGGTTAGAGACACTGAAGCTTTCTTT. Translating gives CSVKGVRVRDTEAFF.

This clone was picked up a small number of times. The chain is built from TRBV6-5 and TRBJ1-2, with D uncertain. The V gene's germline CDR1 is MNHEY and CDR2 SVGAGI. The V end was cut by 3 bases, the J end by 4 bases, with 9 bases between. The CDR3 is 13 amino acids. The CDR3: CASSYDKLYGYTF. CDR3 DNA: TGTGCCAGCAGTTATGACAAACTCTATGGCTACACCTTC.

This sequence joins TRBV7-9 and TRBJ1-2, with 8 bases aligning to TRBD1. The CDR3 is 14 amino acids. CDR1 SEHNR and CDR2 FQNEAQ come from the germline V gene (reference sequence). V was pared by 5 bases and J by 3 bases, with 5 bases of the junction left unmatched. The CDR3 here is CASSPGQGDYGYTF. Here the CDR3 DNA reads TGTGCCAGCAGCCCCGGACAGGGAGACTATGGCTACACCTTC.

This clone was found many times. CDR3 DNA: TGTGCCAGCAGCCAGACTAGCGGGAATGAGCAGTTCTTC. Protein sequence: CASSQTSGNEQFF. V is TRBV11-2 and J is TRBJ2-1; TRBD2 matches at 10 bases. Trimming removed 5 bases from V and 7 bases from J; junction bases left unmatched: 2. Germline lookup yields CDR1 SGHAT and CDR2 FQNNGV. The CDR3 is made up of 13 amino acids.

The chain recombines TRBV5-1 with TRBJ1-3; D perhaps matches TRBD1 (6 bases). This CDR3 comprises 14 residues. Trimming shortened V by 1 base and J by 4 bases, and 9 bases separated the two germline ends. CDR1 is SGHRS, CDR2 YFSETQ, per germline. The CDR3 here is CASSLRGGGNTIYF. DNA of the CDR3: TGCGCCAGCAGCTTGAGGGGGGGAGGAAACACCATATATTTT.

The chain carries TRBV27 and TRBJ2-7, with a tentative D call TRBD2 (5 bases). In germline, CDR1 is MNHEY, CDR2 SMNVEV (reference sequence). V was clipped by 6 bases and J by 7 bases, with 19 bases between them. The CDR3 has 14 residues. The chain's CDR3 is CASSALGGLREQYF. The CDR3 DNA reads as TGTGCCAGCAGCGCACTAGGCGGACTCAGAGAGCAGTACTTC.

V and J are TRBV7-2 and TRBJ2-5, with TRBD2 matching over 10 bases. This CDR3 is built from 17 residues. The V segment lost 3 bases and the J segment 5 bases; nucleotides outside the gene matches: 12. CDR1 and CDR2 from the germline V gene are SGHTA and FQGNSA. The CDR3 nucleotides read TGTGCCAGCAGCTTCCTAGGACTAGCGGCCTCTGGGGAGACCCAGTACTTC. Translated: CASSFLGLAASGETQYF.

The chain has TRBV5-6 and TRBJ2-3, with 12 bases identical to TRBD2. This CDR3 region has 17 residues. V dropped 3 bases and J dropped 4; count of bases not matched to a gene: 9. CDR1 is SGHDT and CDR2 is YYEEEE in the germline V gene. For the CDR3, the DNA is TGTGCCAGCAGCTCCGAGACTAGCGGGAGTGGAGCAGATACGCAGTATTTT. Translation gives CASSSETSGSGADTQYF.

The table lists this clone with a few counts. The same CDR3 arises from other DNA sequences in this sample as well. The V call is TRBV11-3, the J call TRBJ1-3; 9 bases map to TRBD1. Germline V CDR1 and CDR2: SGHNT, YENEEA. The CDR3 totals 15 residues. The V and J ends lost 5 bases and 2 bases, in that order; junction bases with no gene match: 4. CDR3 region: CASSPGQGPGNTIYF. The CDR3 DNA is TGTGCCAGCAGCCCGGGACAGGGACCTGGAAACACCATATATTTT. The whole variable domain, filled in from reference TRBV11-3 and TRBJ1-3, reads EAGVVQSPRYKIIEKKQPVAFWCNPISGHNTLYWYLQNLGQGPELLIRYENEEAVDDSQLPKDRFSAERLKGVDSTLKIQPAELGDSAVYLCASSPGQGPGNTIYFGEGSWLTVV.

This clone appeared a single time. The chain links TRBV7-8 to TRBJ2-2; 8 bases align to TRBD1. Per the germline V gene, CDR1 is SGHVS and CDR2 is FQNEAQ. This CDR3 is built from 16 residues. V gave up 1 base and J gave up 4 bases; unmatched junction bases: 5. The DNA of the CDR3 is TGTGCCAGCAGCTTAGTTCAGGGGGCGAGCACCGGGGAGCTGTTTTTT. Translating it yields CASSLVQGASTGELFF.

The gene calls are TRBV11-2 and TRBJ2-1; 9 bases are shared with TRBD2. The CDR3 is 14 amino acids. The germline CDR1 and CDR2 sequences are SGHAT and FQNNGV. Unmatched junction bases numbered 1, after V lost 1 base and J lost 6 bases. In nucleotides, the CDR3 is TGTGCCAGCAGCTTAGTTAGCGGGGGCAATGAGCAGTTCTTC. As protein: CASSLVSGGNEQFF.

This CDR3 is CASKLIGTAYEQYF. The DNA for the CDR3 is TGTGCCAGCAAGCTAATCGGGACAGCCTACGAGCAGTACTTC. The chain joins TRBV27 to TRBJ2-7; 7 positions match TRBD1. With V trimmed by 7 bases and J by 2 bases, 8 bases remained unmatched. CDR1 is MNHEY, CDR2 SMNVEV, per germline (reference sequence). CDR3 length: 14 residues.

The rearrangement joins TRBV5-5 to TRBJ2-7; 11 bases are shared with TRBD2. From germline, CDR1 is SGHKS and CDR2 YYEKEE (reference sequence). Trimming cost V 1 base and J 4 bases; bases outside gene matches: 4. The CDR3 contains 15 residues. CDR3 sequence: CASSLQGLAVYEQYF. Here the CDR3 DNA reads TGTGCCAGCAGCTTGCAGGGACTAGCGGTGTACGAGCAGTACTTC.

Here the CDR3 reads CASSFRLAWSSYNEQFF. CDR3 DNA: TGTGCCAGCAGCTTCCGACTAGCCTGGAGTTCCTACAATGAGCAGTTCTTC. The chain couples TRBV13 to TRBJ2-1; 7 nucleotides match TRBD2. Germline CDR1 and CDR2: PRHDT and FYEKMQ (reference sequence). The CDR3 totals 17 residues. Unmatched junction bases numbered 9, after V lost 3 bases and J lost 1 base.

This chain joins TRBV5-4 and TRBJ1-2; D is perhaps TRBD1 (5 bases). Per the germline V gene, CDR1 is SGHNT and CDR2 is YYREEE (reference sequence). The CDR3 length is 13 residues. V lost 0 bases to trimming and J lost 6 bases, with 9 bases between them. The CDR3 DNA reads TGTGCCAGCAGCTTGGTAGGACAAGATGGCTACACCTTC. Amino acid sequence: CASSLVGQDGYTF.

This clone was detected a few times. The V gene is TRBV9, the J gene TRBJ2-7, with 8 positions matching TRBD1. Trimming removed 3 bases from V and 3 bases from J; junction bases left unmatched: 8. Germline lookup yields CDR1 SGDLS and CDR2 YYNGEE. The CDR3 spans 15 residues. CDR3 nucleotides: TGTGCCAGCAGCGCAGCGCAGGGGGCCGTCTACGAGCAGTACTTC. As protein: CASSAAQGAVYEQYF. Drawing the rest from reference TRBV9 and TRBJ2-7, the complete variable domain is DSGVTQTPKHLITATGQRVTLRCSPRSGDLSVYWYQQSLDQGLQFLIQYYNGEERAKGNILERFSAQQFPDLHSELNLSSLELGDSALYFCASSAAQGAVYEQYFGPGTRLTVT.

The gene calls are TRBV29-1 and TRBJ2-7; 9 nucleotides match TRBD2. CDR1 is SQVTM, CDR2 ANQGSEA, per germline. This CDR3 spans 17 amino acids. V shed 0 bases, J shed 0 bases, and the junction held 9 bases outside the gene matches. Here the CDR3 reads CSVEESLAGALSYEQYF. In DNA, the CDR3 is TGCAGCGTTGAAGAGTCATTAGCGGGAGCTCTCTCCTACGAGCAGTACTTC.

V usage is TRBV30 and J usage is TRBJ1-1, with 8 bases aligning to TRBD1. The V gene end was trimmed by 4 bases and the J gene end by 5 bases; junction bases not matched to a gene: 6. Germline V CDR1 and CDR2: GTSNPN, SVGIG (reference sequence). This CDR3 region has 13 residues. The CDR3 DNA follows: TGTGCCTGGATCCGGACAGGGATAACTGAAGCTTTCTTT. Protein: CAWIRTGITEAFF.

J is TRBJ2-5 and V is TRBV19; 10 bases are shared with TRBD2. J lost 4 bases, V lost 6 bases, and 17 bases had no gene match. The germline CDR1 and CDR2 sequences are LNHDA and SQIVND (reference sequence). This CDR3 contains 18 residues. The CDR3 coding sequence is TGTGCCAGTAGCTTCGGGGGACCAGCGGGAGGGATGTTAGAGACCCAGTACTTC. Translating it yields CASSFGGPAGGMLETQYF.

This sequence joins TRBV9 and TRBJ2-1; D is unclear. The CDR3 length is 14 residues. Per germline, CDR1 SGDLS and CDR2 YYNGEE. V gave up 3 bases and J gave up 6 bases, with 13 bases separating them. CDR3 residues: CASSDDSLGNEQFF. The CDR3 DNA reads TGTGCCAGCAGCGACGATAGCCTAGGCAATGAGCAGTTCTTC.

The rearrangement uses TRBV5-3 and TRBJ2-5; 15 bases align to TRBD2. Near its end, the DNA agrees better with TRBJ2-7, so the J call may be wrong. TRBV5-3 is recorded as an ORF, its role being uncertain. The CDR3 loop spans 16 amino acids. For the CDR3, the DNA is TGTGCCAGAAGCCCCTGGACTAGCGGGAGGGTCTACGAGCAGTACTTC. Translated, it gives CARSPWTSGRVYEQYF.

The rearrangement joins TRBV5-6 to TRBJ2-2, with 9 bases that match TRBD1. CDR3 length equals 15 residues. J lost 6 bases, V lost 2 bases, and 5 bases had no gene match. Germline V gene lookup returns CDR1 SGHDT and CDR2 YYEEEE. CDR3 nucleotides: TGTGCCAGCAGCTTCGGGACAGGGAGGTCCGGGGAGCTGTTTTTT. This gives the protein CASSFGTGRSGELFF.

The chain links TRBV5-6 to TRBJ1-2; tentatively, D is TRBD1 (6 bases). Germline V gene data show CDR1 as SGHDT and CDR2 as YYEEEE. This CDR3 region has 14 residues. The V end lost 6 bases, the J end lost 6 bases, and 18 bases lay between the germline ends. The CDR3 loop reads CASTYELGAHGYTF. In DNA form, the CDR3 reads TGTGCCAGCACCTATGAGTTGGGGGCACATGGCTACACCTTC.

V is TRBV5-6 and J is TRBJ2-2; 7 bases agree with TRBD1. The junction had 8 bases not matched to a gene; V was cut back by 3 bases and J by 6 bases. The CDR3 contains 15 residues. CDR1 and CDR2 (germline): SGHDT, YYEEEE. The CDR3 coding sequence is TGTGCCAGCAGCTGGAGCTACAGGGGTCCCGGGGAGCTGTTTTTT. Translation gives CASSWSYRGPGELFF.

The chain uses TRBV7-3 and TRBJ2-2, with no clear D. Looked up from germline, CDR1 is SGHTA and CDR2 is FQGTGA. The CDR3 is 12 amino acids. The V end lost 5 bases, the J end lost 7 bases, and 8 bases lay between the germline ends. Here the CDR3 DNA reads TGTGCCAGCAGCCCAGGTTTCGGGGAGCTGTTTTTT. Its translation: CASSPGFGELFF.